These T cell receptor beta chains were read from a single sample in a study of a mutant IDH1 vaccine in newly diagnosed glioma. Their antigens remain unidentified. Assay: immunoSEQ multiplex PCR; the TCRdb copy retains only in-frame clones and omits some. This table holds about 54,000 clones, around 85% found once. Source: PBMCs, taken from a glioma patient whose treatment included an IDH1 peptide vaccine. These receptors all stem from a man aged 40-49 years with glioma. Both conserved end residues are part of each CDR3. Fields, in order: CDR3 length, D gene, V gene, J gene, clone size, CDR3 DNA, CDR3 protein. The D gene is left open where the match is weak. Where a row states a size, it is once, few, many or the class of an expanded clone; other rows omit it.

cdr3_length: 13
d_call: .
v_call: TRBV7-9
j_call: TRBJ2-5
clone_size: .
cdr3_nt: TGTGCCAGCAGCTCCACGGGCATAGGGACCCAGTACTTC
cdr3_aa: CASSSTGIGTQYF

cdr3_length: 16
d_call: TRBD2
v_call: TRBV6-6
j_call: TRBJ2-7
clone_size: .
cdr3_nt: TGTGCCAGCAGTTACTCGGCTAGCGGGAGGGAATACGAGCAGTACTTC
cdr3_aa: CASSYSASGREYEQYF

cdr3_length: 14
d_call: TRBD2
v_call: TRBV19
j_call: TRBJ2-1
clone_size: .
cdr3_nt: TGTGCCACCCATAAGCGGGATTACTACAATGAGCAGTTCTTC
cdr3_aa: CATHKRDYYNEQFF

cdr3_length: 16
d_call: .
v_call: TRBV14
j_call: TRBJ2-7
clone_size: .
cdr3_nt: TGTGCCAGCAGCCAAGGAGGTAGCGGAGGGGGGTACGAGCAGTACTTC
cdr3_aa: CASSQGGSGGGYEQYF

cdr3_length: 16
d_call: .
v_call: TRBV5-8
j_call: TRBJ2-3
clone_size: once
cdr3_nt: TGTGCCAGCAGCTTGGGGTCCACCCGCCGGACAGATACGCAGTATTTT
cdr3_aa: CASSLGSTRRTDTQYF

cdr3_length: 14
d_call: .
v_call: TRBV18
j_call: TRBJ2-7
clone_size: once
cdr3_nt: TGTGCCAGCTCACCAGGGGCTGGGACTGACGGGCAGTACTTC
cdr3_aa: CASSPGAGTDGQYF

cdr3_length: 15
d_call: TRBD2
v_call: TRBV6-5
j_call: TRBJ2-7
clone_size: .
cdr3_nt: TGTGCCAGCAGTTCGCTAGCGGGCATCGCCTACGAGCAGTACTTC
cdr3_aa: CASSSLAGIAYEQYF

cdr3_length: 17
d_call: .
v_call: TRBV5-1
j_call: TRBJ1-3
clone_size: .
cdr3_nt: TGCGCCAGCAGCTTCCTATCGACCGATAGCTCTGGAAACACCATATATTTT
cdr3_aa: CASSFLSTDSSGNTIYF

cdr3_length: 15
d_call: .
v_call: TRBV6-4
j_call: TRBJ2-3
clone_size: .
cdr3_nt: TGTGCCAGCAGTGACTCGACTCGTCGGTCAGATACGCAGTATTTT
cdr3_aa: CASSDSTRRSDTQYF

cdr3_length: 15
d_call: .
v_call: TRBV7-9
j_call: TRBJ2-2
clone_size: .
cdr3_nt: TGTGCCAGCAGCTCCCTCGAGACTAGTTGGGGGGAGCTGTTTTTT
cdr3_aa: CASSSLETSWGELFF

cdr3_length: 16
d_call: TRBD1
v_call: TRBV10-1
j_call: TRBJ2-1
clone_size: .
cdr3_nt: TGCGCCAGCAGTGACGCCGGGACAGGGGGAAACAATGAGCAGTTCTTC
cdr3_aa: CASSDAGTGGNNEQFF

cdr3_length: 13
d_call: .
v_call: TRBV6-5
j_call: TRBJ2-1
clone_size: .
cdr3_nt: TGTGCCAGCAGTTACCCCACTGGGGGAGAGCAGTTCTTC
cdr3_aa: CASSYPTGGEQFF

cdr3_length: 14
d_call: .
v_call: TRBV7-9
j_call: TRBJ1-1
clone_size: once
cdr3_nt: TGTGCCAGCAGTTGGGGGGTGTTGAACACTGAAGCTTTCTTT
cdr3_aa: CASSWGVLNTEAFF

cdr3_length: 13
d_call: .
v_call: TRBV27
j_call: TRBJ2-7
clone_size: .
cdr3_nt: TGTGCCAGCAGTTTCGGACAGACCTACGAGCAGTACTTC
cdr3_aa: CASSFGQTYEQYF

cdr3_length: 14
d_call: .
v_call: TRBV5-4
j_call: TRBJ2-3
clone_size: .
cdr3_nt: TGTGCCAGCAGCTCCGGAGGGATCGTAGATACGCAGTATTTT
cdr3_aa: CASSSGGIVDTQYF

cdr3_length: 12
d_call: TRBD1
v_call: TRBV27
j_call: TRBJ2-3
clone_size: .
cdr3_nt: TGTGCCAGCAGTTTCAGGGGGGATACGCAGTATTTT
cdr3_aa: CASSFRGDTQYF

cdr3_length: 14
d_call: .
v_call: TRBV18
j_call: TRBJ2-5
clone_size: .
cdr3_nt: TGTGCCAGCTCACCACAAAACGGACAAGAGACCCAGTACTTC
cdr3_aa: CASSPQNGQETQYF

cdr3_length: 13
d_call: TRBD1
v_call: TRBV19
j_call: TRBJ1-1
clone_size: .
cdr3_nt: TGTGCCAGTAGTATACAGGGGGCTGGCGGAGCTTTCTTT
cdr3_aa: CASSIQGAGGAFF

cdr3_length: 14
d_call: .
v_call: TRBV2
j_call: TRBJ1-5
clone_size: .
cdr3_nt: TGTGCCAGCAGTGAAACAACAAGCAATCAGCCCCAGCATTTT
cdr3_aa: CASSETTSNQPQHF

cdr3_length: 16
d_call: TRBD1
v_call: TRBV28
j_call: TRBJ1-2
clone_size: .
cdr3_nt: TGTGCCAGCAGTAAACCTTCCGGGACAGGGTTCTATGGCTACACCTTC
cdr3_aa: CASSKPSGTGFYGYTF

cdr3_length: 15
d_call: TRBD2
v_call: TRBV12-5
j_call: TRBJ2-3
clone_size: .
cdr3_nt: TGTGCTAGTGGTACCGGACTAGCGGGAGGTGATACGCAGTATTTT
cdr3_aa: CASGTGLAGGDTQYF

cdr3_length: 13
d_call: TRBD2
v_call: TRBV28
j_call: TRBJ2-2
clone_size: .
cdr3_nt: TGTGCCAGCAGTTTGCGGGGGGCCGGGGAGCTGTTTTTT
cdr3_aa: CASSLRGAGELFF

cdr3_length: 11
d_call: .
v_call: TRBV9
j_call: TRBJ1-2
clone_size: .
cdr3_nt: TGTGCCAGCACAGGGAACTATGGCTACACCTTC
cdr3_aa: CASTGNYGYTF

cdr3_length: 13
d_call: .
v_call: TRBV10-3
j_call: TRBJ2-2
clone_size: .
cdr3_nt: TGTGCCATCAGTGAGGGGGACACCGGGGAGCTGTTTTTT
cdr3_aa: CAISEGDTGELFF

cdr3_length: 18
d_call: TRBD2
v_call: TRBV7-2
j_call: TRBJ2-3
clone_size: .
cdr3_nt: TGTGCCAGCAGCTACAGCCTGGGACTAGCGGGGAACACAGATACGCAGTATTTT
cdr3_aa: CASSYSLGLAGNTDTQYF

cdr3_length: 18
d_call: .
v_call: TRBV5-6
j_call: TRBJ1-4
clone_size: .
cdr3_nt: TGTGCCAGCAGCTTGTTTTCAGGGGTGTGGGACCCTAATGAAAAACTGTTTTTT
cdr3_aa: CASSLFSGVWDPNEKLFF

cdr3_length: 13
d_call: .
v_call: TRBV11-2
j_call: TRBJ1-1
clone_size: few
cdr3_nt: TGTGCCAGCAGCTTAAACAGAAACACTGAAGCTTTCTTT
cdr3_aa: CASSLNRNTEAFF

cdr3_length: 12
d_call: TRBD2
v_call: TRBV6-5
j_call: TRBJ2-7
clone_size: .
cdr3_nt: TGTGCCAGCAGCGGGACTACCCACGAGCAGTACTTC
cdr3_aa: CASSGTTHEQYF

cdr3_length: 13
d_call: .
v_call: TRBV29-1
j_call: TRBJ2-1
clone_size: .
cdr3_nt: TGCAGCGGTGAGGAGGGCCCTAGGAATGAGCAGTTCTTC
cdr3_aa: CSGEEGPRNEQFF

cdr3_length: 15
d_call: TRBD1
v_call: TRBV5-1
j_call: TRBJ1-3
clone_size: .
cdr3_nt: TGCGCCAGCAGCACGGGACAGGGTGCTGGAAACACCATATATTTT
cdr3_aa: CASSTGQGAGNTIYF

cdr3_length: 15
d_call: .
v_call: TRBV18
j_call: TRBJ1-2
clone_size: .
cdr3_nt: TGTGCCAGCTCACCGACGACAGGCGCTAACTATGGCTACACCTTC
cdr3_aa: CASSPTTGANYGYTF

cdr3_length: 16
d_call: .
v_call: TRBV19
j_call: TRBJ2-5
clone_size: .
cdr3_nt: TGTGCCAGTAGTATAGAGTCCCGGGCCCTCCAAGAGACCCAGTACTTC
cdr3_aa: CASSIESRALQETQYF

cdr3_length: 14
d_call: .
v_call: TRBV19
j_call: TRBJ2-7
clone_size: .
cdr3_nt: TGTGCCAGTGGACAACTTAGCGGAGATTACGAGCAGTACTTC
cdr3_aa: CASGQLSGDYEQYF

cdr3_length: 13
d_call: .
v_call: TRBV5-6
j_call: TRBJ2-2
clone_size: .
cdr3_nt: TGTGCCAGCAGCCCGGACTTAACCGGGGAGCTGTTTTTT
cdr3_aa: CASSPDLTGELFF

cdr3_length: 15
d_call: .
v_call: TRBV6-6
j_call: TRBJ1-1
clone_size: .
cdr3_nt: TGTGCCAGCAGTTACTCGCAGGCCATGAACACTGAAGCTTTCTTT
cdr3_aa: CASSYSQAMNTEAFF

cdr3_length: 14
d_call: TRBD2
v_call: TRBV29-1
j_call: TRBJ2-1
clone_size: .
cdr3_nt: TGCAGCGGCGCAGGACTAGCGGGATTGGGTGAGCAGTTCTTC
cdr3_aa: CSGAGLAGLGEQFF

cdr3_length: 14
d_call: TRBD2
v_call: TRBV7-2
j_call: TRBJ2-7
clone_size: .
cdr3_nt: TGTGCCAGCAGCTTAGCGGGAGGGACTAACGAGCAGTACTTC
cdr3_aa: CASSLAGGTNEQYF

cdr3_length: 16
d_call: .
v_call: TRBV11-3
j_call: TRBJ2-2
clone_size: .
cdr3_nt: TGTGCCAGCAGCTCCGCCGGGACCGCGAACACCGGGGAGCTGTTTTTT
cdr3_aa: CASSSAGTANTGELFF

cdr3_length: 16
d_call: .
v_call: TRBV7-9
j_call: TRBJ2-2
clone_size: .
cdr3_nt: TGTGCCAGCAGCTTAGCAGCTTTTTACGCGACCGGGGAGCTGTTTTTT
cdr3_aa: CASSLAAFYATGELFF

cdr3_length: 17
d_call: .
v_call: TRBV7-9
j_call: TRBJ2-1
clone_size: .
cdr3_nt: TGTGCCAGCAGCCCCCCCGGGGGCCCCATCTCCTACAATGAGCAGTTCTTC
cdr3_aa: CASSPPGGPISYNEQFF

cdr3_length: 11
d_call: .
v_call: TRBV2
j_call: TRBJ2-7
clone_size: .
cdr3_nt: TGTGCCAGCAGCCAGACGGACCTCGTTGACTTC
cdr3_aa: CASSQTDLVDF

cdr3_length: 14
d_call: .
v_call: TRBV29-1
j_call: TRBJ1-1
clone_size: .
cdr3_nt: TGCAGCGTTGAAGGGGGCGGGGGCAACACTGAAGCTTTCTTT
cdr3_aa: CSVEGGGGNTEAFF